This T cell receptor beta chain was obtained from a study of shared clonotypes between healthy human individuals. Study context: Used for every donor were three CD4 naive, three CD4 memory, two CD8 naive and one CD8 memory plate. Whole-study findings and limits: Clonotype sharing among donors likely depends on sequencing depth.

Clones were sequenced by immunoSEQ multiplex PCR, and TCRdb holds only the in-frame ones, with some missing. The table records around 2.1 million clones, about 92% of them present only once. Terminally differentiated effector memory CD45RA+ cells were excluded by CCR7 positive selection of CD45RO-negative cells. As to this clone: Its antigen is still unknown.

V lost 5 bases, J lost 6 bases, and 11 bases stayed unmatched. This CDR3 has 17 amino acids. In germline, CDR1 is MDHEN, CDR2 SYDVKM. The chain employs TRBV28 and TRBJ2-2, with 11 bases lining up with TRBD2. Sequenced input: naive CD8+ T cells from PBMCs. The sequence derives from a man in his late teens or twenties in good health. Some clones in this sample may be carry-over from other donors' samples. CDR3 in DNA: TGTGCCAGCAGTGATACGACTAGCGGGATATTGCCCGGGGAGCTGTTTTTT. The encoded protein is CASSDTTSGILPGELFF.